The 18 T cell receptor beta chains below were found in one sample sequenced in a study of beta chain features in type 1 diabetes. The authors reverse transcribed all of the isolated RNA, so sequencing captured expressed TCRB transcripts. Data came from immunoSEQ multiplex PCR; TCRdb stores just in-frame clones and leaves some out. The sample has 160,000 or so clones; just over 8% are singletons. Their specific antigens are unknown. Study-wide points: Shortening of TCRB CDR3s, moderate but significant, appeared in all four CD4+ subsets of Type 1 diabetes patients.

The sequenced sample consisted of central memory CD4+ T cells from blood. These receptors were taken from a woman aged 18-29 years with type 1 diabetes.

This clone has only a few counts. This chain links TRBV5-1 with TRBJ2-1; a weak D match, TRBD1 (5 bases). V lost 3 bases, J lost 5 bases, and 12 bases lay in between. The CDR3 has 14 amino acids. In germline, CDR1 is SGHRS, CDR2 YFSETQ. The CDR3 sequence: CASSSVQVDNEQFF. CDR3 DNA sequence: TGCGCCAGCAGCTCTGTACAGGTGGACAATGAGCAGTTCTTC.

V gene TRBV30 combines with J gene TRBJ1-5; no definite D call. The CDR3 extends over 14 amino acids. Germline V gene data show CDR1 as GTSNPN and CDR2 as SVGIG (reference sequence). V lost 0 bases, J lost 4 bases, and 10 bases lay in between. The CDR3 region has the DNA TGTGCCTGGAGTGTACAGTCGGGGAATCAGCCCCAGCATTTT. Translated: CAWSVQSGNQPQHF.

This clone was counted many times. The chain combines TRBV30 with TRBJ2-1, with 10 bases matching TRBD2. V gave up 3 bases and J gave up 5 bases; unmatched junction bases: 4. In germline, CDR1 is GTSNPN, CDR2 SVGIG (reference sequence). This CDR3 region has 14 residues. This CDR3 is CAWRLAGAHNEQFF. CDR3 DNA sequence: TGTGCCTGGAGGCTAGCGGGAGCCCACAATGAGCAGTTCTTC.

The chain has TRBV19 and TRBJ2-5; D remains unclear. Deletions cut 6 bases from V and 0 bases from J, with 8 bases between. Germline V gene lookup returns CDR1 LNHDA and CDR2 SQIVND (reference sequence). The CDR3 extends over 13 amino acids. In DNA form, the CDR3 reads TGTGCCAGTAGCAGAACTAACCAAGAGACCCAGTACTTC. As protein: CASSRTNQETQYF.

This clone was seen a few times. This chain links TRBV18 with TRBJ2-7; 7 bases are a match to TRBD2. Germline assignment: CDR1 KGHSH and CDR2 LQKENI. The CDR3 is 13 residues long. The V and J ends lost 6 bases and 1 base, in that order; junction bases with no gene match: 3. CDR3 sequence: CASSGGWSYEQYF. The CDR3 coding sequence is TGTGCCAGCTCCGGGGGGTGGTCCTACGAGCAGTACTTC. Looking up the rest from reference TRBV18 and TRBJ2-7 gives the full variable domain: NAGVMQNPRHLVRRRGQEARLRCSPMKGHSHVYWYRQLPEEGLKFMVYLQKENIIDESGMPKERFSAEFPKEGPSILRIQQVVRGDSAAYFCASSGGWSYEQYFGPGTRLTVT.

The rearrangement joins TRBV7-2 to TRBJ2-4; D is unresolved. Germline V gene sequence: CDR1 SGHTA, CDR2 FQGNSA. The CDR3 totals 14 residues. Trimming left V 1 base short and J 11 bases short, with 15 bases between. The CDR3: CASSLDPLGSLQYF. CDR3 nucleotides: TGTGCCAGCAGCTTAGACCCCCTCGGGTCCCTTCAGTACTTC.

The table lists this clone with a few counts. The V and J genes are TRBV7-2 and TRBJ1-1; no firm D call. This CDR3 has 13 amino acids. The germline V gene encodes CDR1 SGHTA and CDR2 FQGNSA. V was shortened by 8 bases and J by 2 bases, with 12 bases between the two germline ends. DNA for the CDR3: TGTGCCAGCGGTCAGTTCTTTAACACTGAAGCTTTCTTT. Its protein product is CASGQFFNTEAFF.

Only a few counts were recorded for this clone. The chain employs TRBV30 and TRBJ2-5; TRBD1 agrees at 7 bases. The V and J ends lost 0 bases and 5 bases, in that order; junction bases with no gene match: 0. This CDR3 is built from 12 residues. Germline-derived CDR1 and CDR2 are GTSNPN and SVGIG (reference sequence). For the CDR3, the DNA is TGTGCCTGGAGTGTGGACAGGGAGACCCAGTACTTC. It is translated as CAWSVDRETQYF.

This clone has a handful of counts. The rearrangement links TRBV5-4 to TRBJ2-5, with 10 nucleotides matching TRBD1. Germline V gene lookup returns CDR1 SGHNT and CDR2 YYREEE (reference sequence). This CDR3 spans 15 amino acids. V was clipped by 2 bases and J by 4 bases; unmatched bases: 5. CDR3: CASSFGDRGLETQYF. The CDR3 region has the DNA TGTGCCAGCAGCTTCGGAGACAGGGGGCTAGAGACCCAGTACTTC.

This clone has only a few counts. The gene calls are TRBV14 and TRBJ2-2, with D maybe TRBD2 (5 bases). Germline V gives CDR1 SGHDN, CDR2 FVKESK. The V end lost 7 bases, the J end lost 0 bases, and 12 bases lay between the germline ends. The CDR3 length is 15 residues. CDR3 in amino acids: CASKRTGTNTGELFF. CDR3 nucleotide sequence: TGTGCCAGCAAGCGGACGGGAACGAACACCGGGGAGCTGTTTTTT.

V usage is TRBV6-5 and J usage is TRBJ2-5, with D possibly matching TRBD1 (5 bases). The CDR3 length is 14 residues. Germline V CDR1 and CDR2: MNHEY, SVGAGI. Deletions cut 4 bases from V and 5 bases from J, with 14 bases between. DNA of the CDR3: TGTGCCAGCAGTTCCAACCCAGGGTGGGAGACCCAGTACTTC. Amino acids: CASSSNPGWETQYF.

The rearrangement joins TRBV6-5 to TRBJ2-3; 8 bases align to TRBD2. V lost 10 bases, J lost 1 base, and 4 bases stayed unmatched. The CDR3 has 13 amino acids. Germline V lookup: CDR1 MNHEY, CDR2 SVGAGI. The CDR3 reads CATRGLGTDTQYF. Here the CDR3 DNA reads TGTGCCACCCGGGGACTAGGCACAGATACGCAGTATTTT.

The chain employs TRBV7-2 and TRBJ1-5; D may be TRBD1 (5 bases). Germline CDR1 reads SGHTA; CDR2 reads FQGNSA. Deletions cut 2 bases from V and 7 bases from J, with 12 bases between. This CDR3 region has 14 residues. Written as DNA, the CDR3 is TGTGCCAGCAGCTTATCTCCAGGGTTCCAGCCCCAGCATTTT. It yields the protein CASSLSPGFQPQHF.

The chain recombines TRBV4-3 with TRBJ1-2; perhaps TRBD1 as D (5 bases). The CDR3 has 15 amino acids. Germline V gives CDR1 LGHNA, CDR2 YSLEER. V was trimmed by 4 bases and J by 3 bases, leaving 15 bases between them. DNA of the CDR3: TGCGCCAGCAGCCCAGGGAGGGCGAGGGACTATGGCTACACCTTC. Protein: CASSPGRARDYGYTF.

The genes are TRBV10-3 and TRBJ2-3, with TRBD2 identical over 10 bases. Unmatched junction bases numbered 15, after V lost 9 bases and J lost 0 bases. The CDR3 spans 18 residues. Germline values: CDR1 ENHRY, CDR2 SYGVKD. In nucleotides, the CDR3 is TGTGCCATACGGACTAGCGGCGATCGGGGATCTAGCACAGATACGCAGTATTTT. Protein product: CAIRTSGDRGSSTDTQYF.

This clone was seen a few times. The chain couples TRBV2 to TRBJ2-3, with 8 positions matching TRBD1. In germline, CDR1 is SNHLY, CDR2 FYNNEI. The CDR3 runs 17 residues. Unmatched junction bases numbered 9, after V lost 4 bases and J lost 0 bases. The CDR3 coding sequence is TGTGCCAGCAGTGCCCGGGACAGGAGGACTAGCACAGATACGCAGTATTTT. This encodes CASSARDRRTSTDTQYF.

This clone has more than one count but fewer than ten. CDR3 sequence reads: CASSPEGTGYEKLFF. The CDR3 region has the DNA TGTGCCAGCAGTCCCGAGGGGACAGGGTATGAAAAACTGTTTTTT. V gene TRBV6-5 combines with J gene TRBJ1-4, with TRBD1 matching 9 bases. V trimming: 5 bases; J trimming: 6 bases; junction bases outside the gene matches: 7. The CDR3 runs 15 residues. From germline, CDR1 is MNHEY and CDR2 SVGAGI.

This clone was detected a few times. The chain uses TRBV14 and TRBJ2-5; D may be TRBD1 (6 bases). Germline V gene sequence: CDR1 SGHDN, CDR2 FVKESK. Trimming removed 3 bases at V and 3 bases at J, with 11 bases between. This CDR3 contains 14 residues. CDR3 region: CASSHNTGKETQYF. CDR3 DNA: TGTGCCAGCAGCCACAACACAGGGAAAGAGACCCAGTACTTC.